This TCR beta chain was sequenced for a study of cytomegalovirus exposure and HLA in healthy donors. Study findings and constraints: There were some public TCRs occurring in many donors, but most TCR sequences were rare.

A remark on this clone: Its antigen is still unknown.

CDR1 is GTSNPN and CDR2 is SVGIG in the germline V gene (reference sequence). The V gene end was trimmed by 0 bases and the J gene end by 5 bases; junction bases not matched to a gene: 9. This CDR3 spans 15 amino acids. Generated by immunoSEQ multiplex PCR, the TCRdb table keeps only in-frame clones and is missing some. The sample holds 120,000 or so clones, 89% seen once. Donors came from a validation cohort of approximately 110 subjects, distinct from the first 666-subject cohort. This clonotype was sampled from a woman aged 18-29 years in good health and CMV-seronegative. Sequenced input: PBMCs. This chain uses TRBV30 with TRBJ1-2, with TRBD1 matching over 7 bases. The CDR3 sequence: CAWSVRQGQLYGYTF. CDR3 coding DNA: TGTGCCTGGAGTGTACGCCAGGGACAGCTATATGGCTACACCTTC.